Following are 28 T cell receptor beta chains from one sample sequenced in a study of shared clonotypes between healthy human individuals. Clones were sequenced by immunoSEQ multiplex PCR, and TCRdb holds only the in-frame ones, with some missing. Of roughly 1,500,000 clones listed, approximately 98.5% are singletons. Sequenced sample: naive CD4+ T cells sorted from blood. Subset meaning: CD45RA+ positively selected. Receptors were obtained from a man aged 25-45 years in good health.

The chain uses TRBV5-4 and TRBJ2-7; 15 bases agree with TRBD2. The V gene end was trimmed by 0 bases and the J gene end by 4 bases; junction bases not matched to a gene: 5. Germline V lookup: CDR1 SGHNT, CDR2 YYREEE (reference sequence). CDR3 length: 17 amino acids. The CDR3 spells CASSLGTSGRAAYEQYF. CDR3 in DNA: TGTGCCAGCAGCTTGGGGACTAGCGGGAGGGCGGCGTACGAGCAGTACTTC. The full variable domain, its missing parts supplied by reference TRBV5-4 and TRBJ2-7, is ETGVTQSPTHLIKTRGQQVTLRCSSQSGHNTVSWYQQALGQGPQFIFQYYREEENGRGNFPPRFSGLQFPNYSSELNVNALELDDSALYLCASSLGTSGRAAYEQYFGPGTRLTVT.

The chain joins TRBV6-5 to TRBJ2-3; D is unresolved. The CDR3 totals 16 residues. CDR1 is MNHEY, CDR2 SVGAGI, per germline. The ends were cut back, 1 base at V and 0 bases at J, with 11 bases in the middle. The CDR3 loop reads CASSYLSPISTDTQYF. The DNA for the CDR3 is TGTGCCAGCAGTTACTTATCTCCAATTAGCACAGATACGCAGTATTTT.

The V gene is TRBV30, the J gene TRBJ1-5; 8 bases fit TRBD1. Trimming removed 0 bases from V and 0 bases from J; junction bases left unmatched: 13. The CDR3 length is 19 residues. Germline-derived CDR1 and CDR2 are GTSNPN and SVGIG (reference sequence). The CDR3 DNA reads TGTGCCTGGAGTGTGGGGTTGTCAGGGGGCTTGGTTAGCAATCAGCCCCAGCATTTT. This gives the protein CAWSVGLSGGLVSNQPQHF.

The rearrangement links TRBV2 to TRBJ2-1, with 7 bases matching TRBD2. Germline V gene lookup returns CDR1 SNHLY and CDR2 FYNNEI. Germline trimming cut 6 bases from V and 1 base from J; bases unmatched to any gene: 6. There are 15 residues in the CDR3. CDR3 in DNA: TGTGCCAGCAGGGCTCTAGCGGCATCCTACAATGAGCAGTTCTTC. Protein sequence: CASRALAASYNEQFF.

The rearrangement joins TRBV6-5 to TRBJ2-1; the D gene is possibly TRBD2 (5 bases). CDR1 is MNHEY and CDR2 is SVGAGI in the germline V gene. Between the trimmed V and J ends, which lost 6 bases and 8 bases, there was a span of 11 bases. The CDR3 extends over 12 amino acids. This CDR3 is CASRTRLHEQFF. CDR3 DNA sequence: TGTGCCAGCAGAACTAGGTTGCATGAGCAGTTCTTC.

The chain joins TRBV27 to TRBJ2-1; 7 nucleotides agree with TRBD2. The germline gives CDR1 MNHEY, CDR2 SMNVEV (reference sequence). This CDR3 comprises 16 residues. V shed 5 bases and J 10 bases; nucleotides not matched to a gene: 17. The CDR3 loop is CASSPSLRGRAGEQFF. The CDR3 DNA reads TGTGCCAGCAGTCCCTCCTTAAGAGGGAGGGCAGGGGAGCAGTTCTTC.

This chain uses TRBV28 with TRBJ1-1; no firm D call. The CDR3 is 13 residues long. Germline V lookup: CDR1 MDHEN, CDR2 SYDVKM. Trimming cost V 3 bases and J 8 bases, with 13 bases left between them. CDR3 bases: TGTGCCAGCAGTTTGTTAGGGATCCTAGAAGCTTTCTTT. The encoded protein is CASSLLGILEAFF.

The genes are TRBV7-9 and TRBJ2-3, with 11 bases aligning to TRBD1. The CDR3 covers 16 residues. The germline V gene encodes CDR1 SEHNR and CDR2 FQNEAQ (reference sequence). V lost 5 bases and J lost 3; bases outside the gene matches: 7. The CDR3 DNA sequence: TGTGCCAGCAGCAGAACCGGGACAGGGGGGACAGATACGCAGTATTTT. Translating gives CASSRTGTGGTDTQYF. The whole variable domain, filled in from reference TRBV7-9 and TRBJ2-3, reads DTGVSQNPRHKITKRGQNVTFRCDPISEHNRLYWYRQTLGQGPEFLTYFQNEAQLEKSRLLSDRFSAERPKGSFSTLEIQRTEQGDSAMYLCASSRTGTGGTDTQYFGPGTRLTVL.

This chain's CDR3 is CASSWGQAATNEKLFF. The CDR3 DNA sequence: TGTGCCAGCAGCTGGGGACAGGCTGCAACTAATGAAAAACTGTTTTTT. The J gene is TRBJ1-4, the V gene TRBV5-6, with 8 nucleotides matching TRBD1. In germline, CDR1 is SGHDT, CDR2 YYEEEE. The CDR3 runs to 16 residues. Trimming took 3 bases from V and 0 from J; bases not matched to a gene: 4.

The J gene is TRBJ2-1, the V gene TRBV18; 12 bases fit TRBD2. This CDR3 is built from 16 residues. Germline assignment: CDR1 KGHSH and CDR2 LQKENI. The V segment lost 6 bases and the J segment 0 bases; nucleotides outside the gene matches: 3. In DNA, the CDR3 is TGTGCCAGCTCCAAGACTAGCGGGGGCTCCTACAATGAGCAGTTCTTC. This gives the protein CASSKTSGGSYNEQFF.

The chain employs TRBV5-4 and TRBJ2-6; tentatively, D is TRBD1 (6 bases). Per germline, CDR1 SGHNT and CDR2 YYREEE (reference sequence). This CDR3 has 17 amino acids. The V and J ends lost 6 bases and 0 bases respectively, with 16 bases between them. This CDR3 is CASTSGVPSSGANVLTF. DNA for the CDR3: TGTGCCAGCACCTCAGGGGTACCGAGCTCTGGGGCCAACGTCCTGACTTTC.

The chain has TRBV7-2 and TRBJ2-7, with TRBD1 identical over 8 bases. Germline values: CDR1 SGHTA, CDR2 FQGNSA. The CDR3 is 18 residues long. V lost 1 base, J lost 1 base, and 12 bases stayed unmatched. The CDR3 DNA is TGTGCCAGCAGCTTAGGGGGGTCCGACAGGGGAAGTTCCTACGAGCAGTACTTC. Residues: CASSLGGSDRGSSYEQYF.

Remarks on this clone: A junction boundary mismatches the germline segment, possibly from a read error. Distinct nucleotide sequences in the sample also encode this CDR3. The rearrangement links TRBV20-1 to TRBJ2-5; D is unresolved. The CDR3 is made up of 9 amino acids. The germline V gene has CDR1 DFQATT and CDR2 SNEGSKA (reference sequence). The CDR3 nucleotides are TGCAGTGCTCGAGAGACCCAGTACTTC. The encoded protein is CSARETQYF.

The chain uses TRBV6-5 and TRBJ1-2, with D perhaps matching TRBD1 (5 bases). CDR1 MNHEY and CDR2 SVGAGI come from the germline V gene. This CDR3 has 16 residues. With 4 bases removed from V and 1 base from J, the gap between germline ends came to 16 bases. The CDR3 spells CASSFRSTAYNYGYTF. As DNA, the CDR3 is TGTGCCAGCAGTTTTAGATCGACAGCCTATAACTATGGCTACACCTTC.

A note on this clone: At the DNA level, this CDR3 is encoded by other sequences in the same sample as well. The V call is TRBV5-5, the J call TRBJ2-7; D is perhaps TRBD1 or TRBD2 (5 bases each). Germline V CDR1 and CDR2: SGHKS, YYEKEE (reference sequence). The CDR3 runs to 13 residues. Trimming cost V 2 bases and J 1 base, with 7 bases left between them. The CDR3 loop reads CASSFGGSYEQYF. CDR3 sequence (DNA): TGTGCCAGCAGCTTTGGGGGATCCTACGAGCAGTACTTC.

The chain employs TRBV6-5 and TRBJ2-3; no clear D. V dropped 0 bases and J dropped 2 bases, with 12 bases sitting between them. The CDR3 covers 16 residues. The V gene's germline CDR1 is MNHEY and CDR2 SVGAGI. As DNA, the CDR3 is TGTGCCAGCAGTTACTCTTTGGACCTCCTCACAGATACGCAGTATTTT. As protein: CASSYSLDLLTDTQYF.

The chain couples TRBV18 to TRBJ2-2, with TRBD1 as a possible D gene (5 bases). CDR1 is KGHSH, CDR2 LQKENI, per germline. This CDR3 comprises 17 residues. V lost 2 bases to trimming and J lost 6 bases, with 19 bases between them. CDR3 coding DNA: TGTGCCAGCTCACCATCGGGCCAGGGTTTCGGAGCCGGGGAGCTGTTTTTT. It is translated as CASSPSGQGFGAGELFF.

J is TRBJ2-1 and V is TRBV5-6, with a weak D call TRBD2 (6 bases). Per the germline V gene, CDR1 is SGHDT and CDR2 is YYEEEE. There are 15 residues in the CDR3. V lost 0 bases, J lost 4 bases, and 11 bases lay in between. The CDR3 region is CASSLGGNIYNEQFF. For the CDR3, the DNA is TGTGCCAGCAGCTTGGGCGGGAACATTTACAATGAGCAGTTCTTC.

The chain couples TRBV7-2 to TRBJ1-2; the match to TRBD1 covers 8 bases. This CDR3 region has 15 residues. Germline V gene data show CDR1 as SGHTA and CDR2 as FQGNSA. J lost 2 bases, V lost 1 base, and 3 bases had no gene match. CDR3 amino acids: CASSLDAGGNYGYTF. The CDR3 nucleotides read TGTGCCAGCAGCTTAGATGCAGGGGGCAACTATGGCTACACCTTC.

For this clone: The sample carries other DNA sequences with the same CDR3. The chain uses TRBV5-5 and TRBJ2-7; D gene unclear. This CDR3 comprises 12 residues. V lost 3 bases and J lost 1, with 5 bases in between. Germline V lookup: CDR1 SGHKS, CDR2 YYEKEE (reference sequence). The CDR3 spells CASSSTSYEQYF. The CDR3 bases are TGTGCCAGCAGCTCGACATCCTACGAGCAGTACTTC.

The chain recombines TRBV5-4 with TRBJ2-1, with 13 bases matching TRBD2. V shed 5 bases, J shed 9 bases, and the junction held 17 bases outside the gene matches. This CDR3 is 18 amino acids long. Germline lookup yields CDR1 SGHNT and CDR2 YYREEE (reference sequence). CDR3 protein: CASRFGLAGVTGVAEQFF. In DNA, the CDR3 is TGTGCCAGCAGATTCGGACTAGCGGGAGTTACCGGGGTCGCTGAGCAGTTCTTC. Full variable domain (missing parts from reference TRBV5-4 and TRBJ2-1): ETGVTQSPTHLIKTRGQQVTLRCSSQSGHNTVSWYQQALGQGPQFIFQYYREEENGRGNFPPRFSGLQFPNYSSELNVNALELDDSALYLCASRFGLAGVTGVAEQFFGPGTRLTVL.

The chain uses TRBV7-3 and TRBJ2-3; D uncertain. The V gene's germline CDR1 is SGHTA and CDR2 FQGTGA. The V end lost 6 bases, the J end lost 4 bases, and 8 bases lay between the germline ends. The CDR3 has 12 amino acids. CDR3 in amino acids: CASSIFADTQYF. CDR3 DNA: TGTGCCAGCAGTATTTTCGCAGATACGCAGTATTTT.

The CDR3 nucleotides read TGCGCCAGCAAGATCCCTTACGAGCAGTACTTC. Amino acid sequence: CASKIPYEQYF. V usage is TRBV5-1 and J usage is TRBJ2-7, with D hard to call. Germline CDR1 SGHRS, CDR2 YFSETQ. This CDR3 region has 11 residues. V was clipped by 6 bases and J by 4 bases, with 8 bases between them.

The gene calls are TRBV2 and TRBJ2-1; no reliable D call. Trimming took off 7 bases at V and 9 bases at J, with 16 bases between the two ends. The CDR3 is 13 residues long. Germline V gene sequence: CDR1 SNHLY, CDR2 FYNNEI. In DNA, the CDR3 is TGTGCCAGCAAGGCCGACGGAGTTGGTGAGCAGTTCTTC. Translated: CASKADGVGEQFF.

V gene TRBV29-1 combines with J gene TRBJ1-2; 7 nucleotides match TRBD1. CDR3 size: 13 residues. With V trimmed by 5 bases and J by 5 bases, 8 bases remained unmatched. The germline gives CDR1 SQVTM, CDR2 ANQGSEA. CDR3 nucleotides: TGCAGCGTTCGAAGGGGGCAGGGGTATGGCTACACCTTC. It is translated as CSVRRGQGYGYTF.

This chain joins TRBV2 and TRBJ1-1; no clear D. The ends were cut back, 1 base at V and 1 base at J, with 4 bases in the middle. Germline CDR1 is SNHLY and CDR2 is FYNNEI. This CDR3 contains 13 residues. The CDR3 coding sequence is TGTGCCAGCAGTGAAGGGGAGAACACTGAAGCTTTCTTT. This translates into CASSEGENTEAFF.

The J gene is TRBJ1-5, the V gene TRBV7-2, with unresolved D. The V gene lost 1 base and the J gene lost 0 bases, with 7 bases spanning the gap. CDR1 SGHTA and CDR2 FQGNSA come from the germline V gene. This CDR3 spans 15 amino acids. In nucleotides, the CDR3 is TGTGCCAGCAGCTTAGTGTCTTATAGCAATCAGCCCCAGCATTTT. It specifies CASSLVSYSNQPQHF.

The genes are TRBV29-1 and TRBJ1-2; D gene unclear. CDR1 is SQVTM, CDR2 ANQGSEA, per germline. The length of the CDR3 is 11 residues. V gave up 4 bases and J gave up 8 bases, with 11 bases separating them. CDR3 coding DNA: TGCAGCGTTGTAGTGACTGGCGGCTACACCTTC. Its protein is CSVVVTGGYTF.